A single sample gave rise to the 14 T cell receptor beta chains below, sequenced in a study of blood T cell repertoires in COVID-19. Profiling relied on immunoSEQ multiplex PCR, and the TCRdb table lists in-frame clones only, not all of them. The top ten clones hold roughly a fifth of a sample with approximately 170,000 clones, under 90% of them seen once. Sequenced sample: peripheral blood. The receptors were gathered from an elderly woman with acute or convalescent COVID-19.

V and J are TRBV6-1 and TRBJ2-3, with a weak D call TRBD2 (6 bases). The CDR3 totals 15 residues. Trimming took off 0 bases at V and 6 bases at J, with 13 bases between the two ends. CDR1 is MNHNS, CDR2 SASEGT, per germline. The CDR3 DNA reads as TGTGCCAGCAGTGAAGCCTGGGGGGATGCGGATACGCAGTATTTT. It translates to CASSEAWGDADTQYF.

This chain joins TRBV30 and TRBJ1-2; D possibly corresponds to TRBD1 (5 bases). V was shortened by 0 bases and J by 0 bases, with 11 bases between the two germline ends. The CDR3 loop spans 15 amino acids. CDR1 is GTSNPN, CDR2 SVGIG, per germline (reference sequence). CDR3 in DNA: TGTGCCTGGAGTGTCAGGGCCGGTACTAACTATGGCTACACCTTC. Its protein product is CAWSVRAGTNYGYTF.

This clone was seen a handful of times. The rearrangement links TRBV11-3 to TRBJ2-1; tentative D call: TRBD1 (5 bases). The CDR3 is 14 residues long. The germline V gene has CDR1 SGHNT and CDR2 YENEEA. Trimming shortened V by 0 bases and J by 10 bases, and 13 bases separated the two germline ends. The chain's CDR3 is CASSLDLGAGEQFF. For the CDR3, the DNA is TGTGCCAGCAGCTTAGATTTAGGGGCAGGGGAGCAGTTCTTC.

This chain uses TRBV25-1 with TRBJ1-3; D perhaps matches TRBD1 (5 bases). The CDR3 totals 15 residues. From germline, CDR1 is MGHDK and CDR2 SYGVNS. The V and J ends lost 2 bases and 4 bases respectively, with 12 bases between them. This CDR3 is CASSERSGPGNTIYF. In DNA form, the CDR3 reads TGTGCCAGCAGTGAAAGGTCAGGGCCGGGAAACACCATATATTTT. Full variable domain (outside the CDR3, taken from reference TRBV25-1 and TRBJ1-3): EADIYQTPRYLVIGTGKKITLECSQTMGHDKMYWYQQDPGMELHLIHYSYGVNSTEKGDLSSESTVSRIRTEHFPLTLESARPSHTSQYLCASSERSGPGNTIYFGEGSWLTVV.

The V and J genes are TRBV7-9 and TRBJ2-7, with D possibly TRBD1 on 6 matching bases. V gave up 0 bases and J gave up 5 bases, with 8 bases separating them. Germline-derived CDR1 and CDR2 are SEHNR and FQNEAQ (reference sequence). The CDR3 loop spans 13 amino acids. CDR3 residues: CASSLAGADEQYF. CDR3 DNA sequence: TGTGCCAGCAGCTTAGCGGGGGCAGACGAGCAGTACTTC.

J is TRBJ1-1 and V is TRBV4-2; tentatively, D is TRBD1 (5 bases). The CDR3 loop spans 15 amino acids. The V end was cut by 0 bases, the J end by 8 bases, with 16 bases between. Germline values: CDR1 LGHNA, CDR2 YNFKEQ. The CDR3 sequence is CASSQDPGRAAEAFF. The CDR3 DNA follows: TGTGCCAGCAGCCAAGATCCGGGCAGGGCTGCCGAAGCTTTCTTT.

The rearrangement links TRBV5-1 to TRBJ1-1, with 8 bases lining up with TRBD1. The V segment lost 4 bases and the J segment 2 bases; nucleotides outside the gene matches: 10. CDR1 and CDR2 (germline): SGHRS, YFSETQ. The CDR3 runs 16 residues. DNA for the CDR3: TGCGCCAGCAGCAAGGACAGGGCGGAGCGCAACACTGAAGCTTTCTTT. This translates into CASSKDRAERNTEAFF.

For this clone: This same CDR3 is encoded by further DNA sequences in the sample. The V gene is TRBV28, the J gene TRBJ2-7; TRBD1 might be the D (5 bases). Germline V CDR1 and CDR2: MDHEN, SYDVKM. V dropped 3 bases and J dropped 4 bases, with 7 bases sitting between them. There are 12 residues in the CDR3. The CDR3 is CASSFPGYEQYF. The CDR3 DNA reads TGTGCCAGCAGTTTTCCAGGGTACGAGCAGTACTTC.

This sequence joins TRBV7-6 and TRBJ2-3; 14 bases line up with TRBD2. The germline CDR1 and CDR2 sequences are SGHVS and FNYEAQ. After removal of 5 bases from V and 6 bases from J, the junction contained 10 bases not matched to a gene. The CDR3 covers 17 residues. The CDR3: CASSPWLGLAGADTQYF. CDR3 sequence (DNA): TGTGCCAGCAGCCCATGGTTGGGACTAGCGGGGGCGGATACGCAGTATTTT.

The table lists this clone with a few counts. This chain links TRBV6-1 with TRBJ1-5; TRBD1 is a possible D gene (5 bases). CDR1 and CDR2 from the germline V gene are MNHNS and SASEGT. V gave up 0 bases and J gave up 7 bases, with 13 bases separating them. This CDR3 contains 15 residues. DNA for the CDR3: TGTGCCAGCAGTGAAGCACTCGGAAAGGGGCAGCCCCAGCATTTT. Its protein product is CASSEALGKGQPQHF.

The chain recombines TRBV10-3 with TRBJ2-3; 7 nucleotides align to TRBD2. This CDR3 spans 12 amino acids. Looked up from germline, CDR1 is ENHRY and CDR2 is SYGVKD. V was clipped by 1 base and J by 11 bases; unmatched bases: 3. CDR3 sequence reads: CAISEFGGGQYF. In DNA form, the CDR3 reads TGTGCCATCAGTGAGTTTGGCGGGGGGCAGTATTTT.

This chain joins TRBV5-8 and TRBJ1-5, with D uncertain. CDR3 size: 14 residues. The V and J ends lost 0 bases and 0 bases respectively, with 4 bases between them. Germline-derived CDR1 and CDR2 are SGHTS and YDEGEE. In DNA, the CDR3 is TGTGCCAGCAGCTTGGACAGTAGCAATCAGCCCCAGCATTTT. Its translation is CASSLDSSNQPQHF.

In its sample, this clone was seen a few times. The chain carries TRBV3-1 (or the pseudogene TRBV3-2) and TRBJ1-2; no firm D call. The CDR3 is 12 residues long. V lost 2 bases to trimming and J lost 8 bases, with 9 bases between them. CDR1 is LGHDT and CDR2 is YNNKEL in the germline V gene (reference sequence). The CDR3 region is CASSQPRVGYTF. CDR3 bases: TGTGCCAGCAGCCAACCTCGGGTCGGCTACACCTTC.

Concerning this clone: The germline gene is not matched at one end of the junction; a read error may be the cause. This chain uses TRBV6-1 with TRBJ2-1; 12 positions match TRBD2. From germline, CDR1 is MNHNS and CDR2 SASEGT. The CDR3 runs 16 residues. The CDR3 loop is CASIERLAGVNNEQFF. The CDR3 coding sequence is TGTGCCAGCATTGAAAGACTAGCGGGGGTCAACAATGAGCAGTTCTTC.